Here is one T cell receptor beta chain with its context. Its antigen is undetermined. This CDR3 is built from 14 residues. Germline-derived CDR1 and CDR2 are MNHNS and SASEGT. V gave up 6 bases and J gave up 7 bases, with 16 bases separating them. 13 Jbeta primers and 60 Vbeta primers were used for the PCR. The method was immunoSEQ multiplex PCR; TCRdb's version includes in-frame clones alone and lacks a portion of them. The sample records tens of thousands of clones, approximately 82% being singletons. The sample comes from a study of cytomegalovirus exposure and HLA in healthy donors. About the study: Unique TCR beta sequences numbering about 100 million came from 190 million or so T cells in an earlier analysis.

Study-wide results and caveats: Most TCRs appeared rarely, but some public TCRs recurred in many donors.

Sequencing used PBMCs. The receptor's source is a man aged 18 to 30 in good health and CMV-seronegative. V and J are TRBV6-1 and TRBJ1-5; possible D gene TRBD1, 5 bases. The CDR3 protein is CASSPWGGGQPQHF. CDR3 DNA: TGTGCCAGCAGCCCCTGGGGGGGAGGCCAGCCCCAGCATTTT.